This T cell receptor (beta chain) was identified in a study of blood T cell repertoires in COVID-19. About the research overall: Samples came from the United States, Italy and Spain, spanning acute and convalescent COVID-19. PBMCs, B-cell-depleted T cells, or T cells were the source of the cDNA or gDNA that made up the material.

Cohort allocation depended upon clinical history that participants reported. Trimming took off 6 bases at V and 8 bases at J, with 23 bases between the two ends. This CDR3 contains 17 residues. CDR1 is ENHRY and CDR2 is SYGVKD in the germline V gene. In the authors' methods: By means of reference gene primer amplification, nucleated cell counts were estimated. Assay: immunoSEQ multiplex PCR; the TCRdb copy retains only in-frame clones and omits some. V, J and clone size were drawn from that table, and D and trimming were deduced from the DNA. Of a few hundred thousand clones in the sample, 87% are singletons; the top ten hold around 8.9%.

J is TRBJ1-6 and V is TRBV10-3; tentative D call: TRBD1 (6 bases). This clonotype was sampled from a woman between 18 and 29 years old who had recovered from COVID-19. Sample: PBMCs or T cells enriched from blood (not recorded which). The CDR3 sequence is CAISTPAGAGLDSPLHF. The CDR3 nucleotides read TGTGCCATCAGCACTCCCGCGGGGGCAGGGCTTGATTCACCCCTCCACTTT.